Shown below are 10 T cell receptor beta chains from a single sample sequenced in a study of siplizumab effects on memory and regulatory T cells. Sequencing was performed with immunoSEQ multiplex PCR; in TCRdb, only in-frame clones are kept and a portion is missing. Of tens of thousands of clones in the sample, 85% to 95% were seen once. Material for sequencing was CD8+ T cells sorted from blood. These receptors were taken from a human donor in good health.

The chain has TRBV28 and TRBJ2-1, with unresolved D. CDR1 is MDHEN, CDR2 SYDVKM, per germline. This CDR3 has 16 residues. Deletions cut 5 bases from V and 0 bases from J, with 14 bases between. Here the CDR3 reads CASSQVFLSSYNEQFF. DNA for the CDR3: TGTGCCAGCAGTCAAGTCTTCCTAAGCTCCTACAATGAGCAGTTCTTC.

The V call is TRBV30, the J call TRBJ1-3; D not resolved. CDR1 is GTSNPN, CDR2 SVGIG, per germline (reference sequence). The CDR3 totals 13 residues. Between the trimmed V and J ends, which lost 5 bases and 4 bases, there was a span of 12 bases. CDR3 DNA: TGTGCCTGGTGGAATTTTGTCGGAAACACCATATATTTT. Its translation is CAWWNFVGNTIYF.

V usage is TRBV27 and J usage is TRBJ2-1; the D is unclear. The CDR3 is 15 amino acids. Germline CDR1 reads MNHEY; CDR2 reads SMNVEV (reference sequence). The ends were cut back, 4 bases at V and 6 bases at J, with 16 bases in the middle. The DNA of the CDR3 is TGTGCCAGCAGTTCGGGTCTCAATCCCGGCAATGAGCAGTTCTTC. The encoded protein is CASSSGLNPGNEQFF.

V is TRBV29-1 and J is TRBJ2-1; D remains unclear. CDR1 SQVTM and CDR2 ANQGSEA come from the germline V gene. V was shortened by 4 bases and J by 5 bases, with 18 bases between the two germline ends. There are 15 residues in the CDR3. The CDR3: CSVGGFERLDNEQFF. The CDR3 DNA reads TGCAGCGTTGGCGGATTTGAAAGGCTGGACAATGAGCAGTTCTTC.

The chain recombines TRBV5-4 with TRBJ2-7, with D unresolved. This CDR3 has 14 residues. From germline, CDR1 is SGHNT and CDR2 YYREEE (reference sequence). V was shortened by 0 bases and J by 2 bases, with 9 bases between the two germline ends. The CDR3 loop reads CASSLVSAPYEQYF. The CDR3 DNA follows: TGTGCCAGCAGCTTGGTGTCGGCCCCCTACGAGCAGTACTTC. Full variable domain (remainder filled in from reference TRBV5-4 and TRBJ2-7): ETGVTQSPTHLIKTRGQQVTLRCSSQSGHNTVSWYQQALGQGPQFIFQYYREEENGRGNFPPRFSGLQFPNYSSELNVNALELDDSALYLCASSLVSAPYEQYFGPGTRLTVT.

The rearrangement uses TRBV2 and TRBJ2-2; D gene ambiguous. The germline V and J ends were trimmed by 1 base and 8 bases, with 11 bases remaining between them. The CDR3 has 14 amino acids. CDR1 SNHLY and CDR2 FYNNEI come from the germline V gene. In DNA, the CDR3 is TGTGCCAGCAGTGAAGAATCATTCTCTGGGGAGCTGTTTTTT. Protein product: CASSEESFSGELFF. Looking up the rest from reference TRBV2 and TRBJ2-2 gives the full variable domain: EPEVTQTPSHQVTQMGQEVILRCVPISNHLYFYWYRQILGQKVEFLVSFYNNEISEKSEIFDDQFSVERPDGSNFTLKIRSTKLEDSAMYFCASSEESFSGELFFGEGSRLTVL.

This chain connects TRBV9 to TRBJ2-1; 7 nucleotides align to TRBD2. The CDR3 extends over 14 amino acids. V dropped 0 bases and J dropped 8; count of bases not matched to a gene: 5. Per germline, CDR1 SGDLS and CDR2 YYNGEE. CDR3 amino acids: CASSVGAGKYEQFF. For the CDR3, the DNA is TGTGCCAGCAGCGTAGGAGCGGGAAAGTATGAGCAGTTCTTC.

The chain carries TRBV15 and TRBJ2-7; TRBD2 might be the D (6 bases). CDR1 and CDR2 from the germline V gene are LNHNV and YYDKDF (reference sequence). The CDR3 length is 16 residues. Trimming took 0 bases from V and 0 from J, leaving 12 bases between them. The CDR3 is CATSRDWDFPSYEQYF. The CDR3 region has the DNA TGTGCCACCAGCAGAGATTGGGACTTTCCCTCCTACGAGCAGTACTTC.

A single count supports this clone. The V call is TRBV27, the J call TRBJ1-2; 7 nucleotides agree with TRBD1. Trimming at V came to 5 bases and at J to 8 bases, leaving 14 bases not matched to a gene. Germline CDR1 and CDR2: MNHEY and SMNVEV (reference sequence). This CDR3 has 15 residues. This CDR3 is CASSLTRTGYEGYTF. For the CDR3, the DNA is TGTGCCAGCAGTCTCACTCGGACAGGCTACGAAGGCTACACCTTC.

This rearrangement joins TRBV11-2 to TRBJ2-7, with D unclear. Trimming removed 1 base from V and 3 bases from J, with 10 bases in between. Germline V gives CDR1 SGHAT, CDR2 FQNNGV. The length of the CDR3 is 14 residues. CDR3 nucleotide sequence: TGTGCCAGCAGCTTAGTTGGTCGGATCTACGAGCAGTACTTC. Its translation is CASSLVGRIYEQYF.